The present entry profiles one T cell receptor beta chain with its context. The authors ran a second PCR of roughly 7 to 11 cycles using a sample-barcoded 5' primer and a J-beta primer mix. One entry per CDR3 protein results from TCRdb running MiXCR on the 5' RACE reads. The sample carries 650,000 to 1,000,000 distinct CDR3 sequences, 30% to 45% recorded once. The data were obtained in a study of blood T cells in healthy people across ages. The CDR3 sequence is 13 residues long. Germline V CDR1 and CDR2: SGHRS, YFSETQ. The V end was cut by 2 bases, the J end by 5 bases, with 10 bases between. Sequenced: blood. The V gene is TRBV5-1, the J gene TRBJ1-2; D unclear. The source is a man aged 18 to 29 in good health. The CDR3 is CASSFAGEYGYTF. CDR3 bases: TGCGCCAGCAGCTTTGCAGGCGAGTATGGCTACACCTTC.